Listed below are T cell receptor beta chains from one sample, sequenced in a study of Ad26.COV2.S vaccination and SARS-CoV-2 variants. Some clones are missing from TCRdb's copy, which holds only in-frame ones; the method was immunoSEQ multiplex PCR. The sample has some 350,000 clones, 90% to 95% seen once. The source material was peripheral blood, sampled after recovery from COVID-19. The origin of the receptors is a human donor who had recovered from COVID-19. Both conserved end residues are part of each CDR3. D genes are given only for firm matches.

TGTGCCAGCAGTAGAGGACAGGAAAACACTGAAGCTTTCTTT,CASSRGQENTEAFF,TRBD1,TRBV6-5,TRBJ1-1
TGTGCCATCAGTGAGTCGACAAAGGACAGGGTTGGGACAGATACGCAGTATTTT,CAISESTKDRVGTDTQYF,TRBD1,TRBV10-3,TRBJ2-3
TGTGCCAGCAGCGGAGGGCGCGACACTGAAGCTTTCTTT,CASSGGRDTEAFF,.,TRBV5-4,TRBJ1-1
TGTGCCAGCAGCTTAATAGCAGTAAGCAACTATGGCTACACCTTC,CASSLIAVSNYGYTF,.,TRBV7-2,TRBJ1-2
TGTGCTAGTGGCGAACTACTAGGCCGTGCGGAGCAGTTCTTC,CASGELLGRAEQFF,.,TRBV12-5,TRBJ2-1
TGTGCCAGCAGCGGAGGAGGGGGGGCTTGGGATGAGCAGTTCTTC,CASSGGGGAWDEQFF,.,TRBV4-2,TRBJ2-1
TGTGCCAGCAGCTCCCAACAGGGGGTCTACGAGCAGTACTTC,CASSSQQGVYEQYF,TRBD1,TRBV5-4,TRBJ2-7
TGTGCCAGCAGCCCCTGGGTAGCGGGGGGCACCGGGGAGCTGTTTTTT,CASSPWVAGGTGELFF,TRBD2,TRBV7-3,TRBJ2-2
TGTGCCAGCAGTTTAGCGAGACATCAGACCCAGTACTTC,CASSLARHQTQYF,.,TRBV27,TRBJ2-5
TGCGCCAGCAGCCAAACAGGGATGACTGAAGCTTTCTTT,CASSQTGMTEAFF,.,TRBV5-1,TRBJ1-1
TGTGCCAGCAGCTTAGTCACGGGGAACACTGAAGCTTTCTTT,CASSLVTGNTEAFF,.,TRBV7-2,TRBJ1-1
TGTGCCAGCAGTGACCCCGGGACCGATTCCTCCTACAATGAGCAGTTCTTC,CASSDPGTDSSYNEQFF,.,TRBV6-4,TRBJ2-1
TGTGCCAGCAGTCCAACATGGGGATTCGGCAATCAGCCCCAGCATTTT,CASSPTWGFGNQPQHF,.,TRBV27,TRBJ1-5
TGCGCCAGCAGTGATTCGAGGGACGTTTACAATGAGCAGTTCTTC,CASSDSRDVYNEQFF,.,TRBV10-2,TRBJ2-1
TGTGCCAGCAGTGAAGGGGTGGGAAATGAGCAGTTCTTC,CASSEGVGNEQFF,.,TRBV6-1,TRBJ2-1
TGTGCCAGCAGTTTCGGGGGACAGGGGGCGCCCGGGGAGCTGTTTTTT,CASSFGGQGAPGELFF,TRBD1,TRBV7-3,TRBJ2-2